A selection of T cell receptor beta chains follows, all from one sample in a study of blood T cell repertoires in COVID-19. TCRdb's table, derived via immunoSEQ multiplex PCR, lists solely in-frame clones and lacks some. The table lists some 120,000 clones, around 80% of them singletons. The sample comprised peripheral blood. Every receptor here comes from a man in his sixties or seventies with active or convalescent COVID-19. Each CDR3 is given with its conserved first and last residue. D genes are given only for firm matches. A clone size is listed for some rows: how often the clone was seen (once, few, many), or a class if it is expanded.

TGTGCCACCCAGGGGGGGGCGGGAGGCCAGTACTTC CATQGGAGGQYF TRBJ2-7 12 TRBV6-1 . .
TGTGCCATCAGTGATGGCGGAAATCAGCCCCAGCATTTT CAISDGGNQPQHF TRBJ1-5 13 TRBV10-3 . .
TGCAGCGAGCGGACAGGAGTCGGTTTGTACACTGAAGCTTTCTTT CSERTGVGLYTEAFF TRBJ1-1 15 TRBV29-1 . TRBD1
TGTGCCTGGGGTAGAGATGGGGCGCGTCTGTTTTTT CAWGRDGARLFF TRBJ1-4 12 TRBV30 . .
TGTGCCAGCAGTTTAGAGTCAGGGGGCGACCAGCCCCAGCATTTT CASSLESGGDQPQHF TRBJ1-5 15 TRBV27 . TRBD1
TGTGCCAGCACCTCAGCGGGGGGTTCCTACGAGCAGTACTTC CASTSAGGSYEQYF TRBJ2-7 14 TRBV6-5 once TRBD2
TGCGCCAGCAGCTCAACCTTGGGGGGACCGAACACCGGGGAGCTGTTTTTT CASSSTLGGPNTGELFF TRBJ2-2 17 TRBV5-1 . .
TGTGCCAGCAGTCGCAGGGGGGTCGAGCAGTACTTC CASSRRGVEQYF TRBJ2-7 12 TRBV6-5 . .
TGTGCCAGCAGTTTGGGAGGGTACACCGGGGAGCTGTTTTTT CASSLGGYTGELFF TRBJ2-2 14 TRBV7-2 . TRBD2
TGTGCCAGCTCACCGGGCCAGGAACAAGAGACCCAGTACTTC CASSPGQEQETQYF TRBJ2-5 14 TRBV18 . .
TGTGCCAGCAGCCAAATACAGGGGTCTAACTATGGCTACACCTTC CASSQIQGSNYGYTF TRBJ1-2 15 TRBV5-4 . TRBD1
TGTGCCAGCAGTATTAAACTTACAGGGGCCTATGGCTACACCTTC CASSIKLTGAYGYTF TRBJ1-2 15 TRBV6-5 once TRBD1
TGCGCCAGCACCGCAGGTGGACAGTCGAACACTGAAGCTTTCTTT CASTAGGQSNTEAFF TRBJ1-1 15 TRBV5-1 few .
TGTGCCAGCCGACCCAGGGAAGCTAACTATGGCTACACCTTC CASRPREANYGYTF TRBJ1-2 14 TRBV28 . .
TGTGCCAGCAGCTTAGCTACAAGCACAGGGCTGGGGTCACCCCTCCACTTT CASSLATSTGLGSPLHF TRBJ1-6 17 TRBV7-8 once .
TGTGCCAGCAGTCCCCCGACAGGGGGCAGGACTGAAGCTTTCTTT CASSPPTGGRTEAFF TRBJ1-1 15 TRBV28 few TRBD1
TGTGCCAGCAGCTCCCCGATAGTCGGCAATGAGCAGTTCTTC CASSSPIVGNEQFF TRBJ2-1 14 TRBV11-3 . .
TGTGCCTGGAGCCAAACCGGGACAGGGGGCAACAATCAGCCCCAGCATTTT CAWSQTGTGGNNQPQHF TRBJ1-5 17 TRBV30 . TRBD1
TGTGCCAGTAGTGGAGGACTAGCGGGGTCCAATGAGCAGTTCTTC CASSGGLAGSNEQFF TRBJ2-1 15 TRBV19 . TRBD2
TGCAGCGTTGGGACAGGGGGCGTGAATGAGCAGTTCTTC CSVGTGGVNEQFF TRBJ2-1 13 TRBV29-1 . TRBD1